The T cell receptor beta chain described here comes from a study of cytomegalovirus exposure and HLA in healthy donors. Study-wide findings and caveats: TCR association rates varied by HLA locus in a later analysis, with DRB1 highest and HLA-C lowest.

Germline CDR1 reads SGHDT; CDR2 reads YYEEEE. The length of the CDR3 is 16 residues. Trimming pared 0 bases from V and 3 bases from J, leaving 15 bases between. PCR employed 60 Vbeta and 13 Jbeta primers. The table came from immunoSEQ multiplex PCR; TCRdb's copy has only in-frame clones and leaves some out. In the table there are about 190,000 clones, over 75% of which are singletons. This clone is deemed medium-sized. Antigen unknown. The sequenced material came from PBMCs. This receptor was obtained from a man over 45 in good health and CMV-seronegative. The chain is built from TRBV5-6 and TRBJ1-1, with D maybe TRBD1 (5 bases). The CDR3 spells CASSLGWGGEYTEAFF. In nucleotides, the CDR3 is TGTGCCAGCAGCTTGGGATGGGGGGGAGAGTACACTGAAGCTTTCTTT.